This T cell receptor beta chain was obtained from a study of blood T cell repertoires in COVID-19. This table comes from immunoSEQ multiplex PCR, and its TCRdb copy is limited to in-frame clones, with some not included. The sample lists roughly 180,000 clones, over 70% occurring once. Deletions cut 1 base from V and 1 base from J, with 11 bases between. Germline values: CDR1 LGHNT, CDR2 FRNRAP. This CDR3 is 15 amino acids long. This clone was picked up one time. Sequenced input: PBMCs or T cells enriched from blood (not recorded which). The sequence was obtained from a woman in her forties with acute COVID-19. The rearrangement uses TRBV12-5 and TRBJ2-7, with a weak D call TRBD1 (6 bases). The CDR3, as DNA: TGTGCTAGTGGTTTGGATCGGCAGGGGTCCTACGAGCAGTACTTC. Translation gives CASGLDRQGSYEQYF.